The present T cell receptor (beta chain) was sequenced within a study of identical twins. This clonotype has only a few counts. The antigen is unknown. A single record per CDR3 protein comes from TCRdb applying MiXCR to the 5' RACE reads. The sample comprises 280,000 or so distinct CDR3 sequences, about 8.1% of which are singletons, and about 2.1% rests with the top ten. The study's findings and limits: Out-of-frame alpha sequences shared by twins were enriched for low generation probability.

The CDR3 totals 14 residues. The germline CDR1 and CDR2 sequences are SGHRS and YFSETQ. The V segment lost 4 bases and the J segment 7 bases; nucleotides outside the gene matches: 7. Separately, the same data were catalogued under a study of yellow fever vaccine responses in identical twins.

The chain carries TRBV5-1 and TRBJ2-4; 8 nucleotides agree with TRBD1. Sequenced sample: memory (CD45RO+) T cells sorted from blood. This sequence was found in a young woman in good health. The CDR3 loop reads CASSPGQGGNIQYF. In DNA, the CDR3 is TGCGCCAGCAGCCCTGGACAGGGTGGGAACATTCAGTACTTC.